This TCR beta chain was recorded in a study of T cell responses to AZD1222 COVID-19 vaccine. The table came from immunoSEQ multiplex PCR; TCRdb's copy has only in-frame clones and leaves some out. The sample yields fewer than 50,000 clones, around 77% seen once. The CDR3 covers 13 residues. V lost 1 base to trimming and J lost 0 bases, with 3 bases between them. On this clone itself: As yet, its antigen is unknown.

The study, taken as a whole, reports: The sample set comprised mostly white British donors with more females, and clonal diversity was possibly underestimated. The number of AZD1222 recipients seropositive at baseline was only 6 or 7.

This specimen consisted of peripheral blood, obtained 28 days after the second dose of the MenACWY control vaccine. The receptor was isolated from an adult who received the MenACWY meningococcal vaccine as a control. V usage is TRBV12-3 or TRBV12-4 and J usage is TRBJ1-1; D unclear. The CDR3 reads CASSLELNTEAFF. As DNA, the CDR3 is TGTGCCAGCAGTTTAGAACTGAACACTGAAGCTTTCTTT.